This T cell receptor beta chain was retrieved from a study of beta chain features in type 1 diabetes. Overall study findings and caveats: A potential PCR bias toward shorter templates would be equal in patient and control samples. Fewer junction insertions and more nucleotide deletions appeared in type 1 diabetes patients.

Germline V gives CDR1 SGHNT, CDR2 YYREEE (reference sequence). This CDR3 region has 14 residues. V was pared by 5 bases and J by 2 bases, with 13 bases between. The sequenced template was cDNA made from the entire isolated RNA. Clones were sequenced by immunoSEQ multiplex PCR, and TCRdb holds only the in-frame ones, with some missing. The table lists about 260,000 clones, approximately 70% of them singletons, with around 0.057% in the top ten. This clone has only a few counts. Its matching antigen is unknown. This chain uses TRBV5-4 with TRBJ2-5; D possibly uses TRBD1 or TRBD2 (5 bases each). This receptor was identified in a man between 25 and 39 years old in good health. The sequenced sample consisted of naive CD4+ T cells from blood. The CDR3 loop is CASSAGTNQETQYF. CDR3 sequence (DNA): TGTGCCAGCAGTGCCGGGACCAATCAAGAGACCCAGTACTTC.